This T cell receptor (beta chain) derives from a study of blood T cell repertoires in COVID-19. Produced via immunoSEQ multiplex PCR; TCRdb's table is partial and in-frame only. The repertoire holds around 150,000 clones, with around nine tenths as singletons. The clonotype comes from a woman aged 45-59 years who had recovered from COVID-19. Sequencing was carried out using PBMCs or T cells enriched from blood (not recorded which).

As DNA, the CDR3 is TGTGCCAGACCGGGACAGGGGAAGGGGGAAGCTTTCTTT. The encoded protein is CARPGQGKGEAFF. V gene TRBV6-5 combines with J gene TRBJ1-1, with 10 bases aligning to TRBD1. J was trimmed by 8 bases and V by 9 bases; bases with no gene match: 9. From germline, CDR1 is MNHEY and CDR2 SVGAGI. The CDR3 consists of 13 residues.